The rows below give T cell receptor beta chains drawn from one sample of a study of blood T cells in healthy people across ages. TCRdb called the 5' RACE reads again in MiXCR, with one record for every CDR3 protein. The sample holds 800,000 or so distinct CDR3 sequences; about 45% are singletons and the top ten take around a sixth. The sample taken for sequencing was blood. Every receptor here comes from a man older than 75 in good health. Each CDR3 is given with its conserved first and last residue. A D gene is named only where the DNA matches it firmly. Not all rows give a size; the values are once, few, many and, for expanded clones, a class.

>TRBV6-2/TRBV6-3|.|12|TRBJ2-5|.
TGTGCCAGCAGTTACAGATCGGGGACCCAGTACTTC
CASSYRSGTQYF
>TRBV24-1|many|13|TRBJ2-5|.
TGTGCCGCGGGCCCCAGGGACCAAGAGACCCAGTACTTC
CAAGPRDQETQYF
>TRBV29-1|.|15|TRBJ2-7|TRBD2
TGCAGCGTTGAAGGCGGTCTAGCGGGACGCTACGAGCAGTACTTC
CSVEGGLAGRYEQYF
>TRBV6-6|few|12|TRBJ1-5|.
TGTGCCAGTGCGGAGAGCAATCAGCCCCAGCATTTT
CASAESNQPQHF
>TRBV20-1|few|13|TRBJ2-1|.
TGCAGTGTAAAGTACGGCCCCTACAATGAGCAGTTCTTC
CSVKYGPYNEQFF
>TRBV27|few|14|TRBJ2-4|.
TGTGCCAGCAGTTTGACGGGGGCCAAAAACATTCAGTACTTC
CASSLTGAKNIQYF
>TRBV12-3/TRBV12-4|.|14|TRBJ1-3|.
TGTGCCAGCAGGACGGGTTACTCTGGAAACACCATATATTTT
CASRTGYSGNTIYF
>TRBV20-1|few|15|TRBJ2-1|TRBD2
TGCAGTGCTAGAGCCGGTAGCGGGAGGTACAATGAGCAGTTCTTC
CSARAGSGRYNEQFF
>TRBV7-8|few|15|TRBJ2-3|.
TGTGCCAGCAGCTTAGACACTTCTGGGGCAGATACGCAGTATTTT
CASSLDTSGADTQYF
>TRBV28|many|13|TRBJ2-7|.
TGTGCCAGCAGTTTCGACGGAGCCTACGAGCAGTACTTC
CASSFDGAYEQYF
>TRBV5-1|.|15|TRBJ2-3|.
TGCGCCAGCAGCTGGGCCGCGGAGAGCACAGATACGCAGTATTTT
CASSWAAESTDTQYF
>TRBV5-1|many|13|TRBJ1-5|.
TGCGCCAGCAGCGTGGACAGCAATCAGCCCCAGCATTTT
CASSVDSNQPQHF
>TRBV29-1|.|14|TRBJ2-2|.
TGCAGCGTTGATTGGCAGGGGAGGGCCGGGGAGCTGTTTTTT
CSVDWQGRAGELFF
>TRBV7-2|.|15|TRBJ2-2|.
TGTGCCAGCAGCTTAGTAGTCAGGGGTACCGGGGAGCTGTTTTTT
CASSLVVRGTGELFF
>TRBV12-3/TRBV12-4|many|13|TRBJ2-7|TRBD1
TGTGCCAGCAGTGTCACAGGGGGCTTCGAGCAGTACTTC
CASSVTGGFEQYF
>TRBV7-8|.|18|TRBJ2-1|TRBD1
TGTGCCAGTAGCTTCGACAGGGGGGGACTGCCGGTCTACAATGAGCAGTTCTTC
CASSFDRGGLPVYNEQFF
>TRBV7-2|.|15|TRBJ2-7|TRBD2
TGTGCCAGCAGCTTAGCGGGGGGGGTCTGGGTCGAGCAGTACTTC
CASSLAGGVWVEQYF
>TRBV12-3/TRBV12-4|.|12|TRBJ2-7|TRBD1
TGTGCCAGCGGACAGGGGACGGGCGAGCAGTACTTC
CASGQGTGEQYF
>TRBV7-2|.|17|TRBJ2-6|TRBD2
TGTGCCAGCAGCTTAATTGCGGGAGGTCCTGGGGCCAACGTCCTGACTTTC
CASSLIAGGPGANVLTF
>TRBV12-3/TRBV12-4|many|16|TRBJ2-5|TRBD2
TGTGCCAGCAGTTTGGGGACTAGCGGGACTGGAGAGACCCAGTACTTC
CASSLGTSGTGETQYF